This TCR beta chain appears in the sequencing data of a study of control samples from healthy donors and cancer patients (dated by TCRdb to the early 2020s). The junction shows trimming of 2 bases on V and 8 bases on J, plus 16 bases between the germline ends. CDR1 and CDR2 are read off the germline V gene as SGHTS and YDEGEE. The CDR3 covers 14 residues, taking in both the cysteine and the phenylalanine. Of all the DNA, just the CDR3 is kept, 42 bases in frame from base 1. Regarding this clone: Its specific antigen is unknown. It has no much larger one-base neighbor in the sample; base qualities were not kept.

The method was the immunoSEQ multiplex PCR assay. The table was pulled from immuneACCESS by TCRdb, which kept in-frame rearrangements only. Such tables lose some clones; where checked, under half of the loss comes from unresolved V genes, and the rest has no known cause. This sample lists around 86,000 clones; 70% to 90% were detected once. The ten top clones hold 1.5% to 2% of the sample. The rearrangement combines TRBV5-8 with TRBJ1-2, and the D gene may be TRBD1, 6 bases matching. The sequenced sample consisted of PBMCs. The TCR comes from a woman in her sixties or seventies with head and neck cancer. The CDR3 protein is CASSFGGRGTGYTF. In nucleotide form, the sequence is TGTGCCAGCAGCTTTGGGGGCCGGGGAACGGGCTACACCTTC.